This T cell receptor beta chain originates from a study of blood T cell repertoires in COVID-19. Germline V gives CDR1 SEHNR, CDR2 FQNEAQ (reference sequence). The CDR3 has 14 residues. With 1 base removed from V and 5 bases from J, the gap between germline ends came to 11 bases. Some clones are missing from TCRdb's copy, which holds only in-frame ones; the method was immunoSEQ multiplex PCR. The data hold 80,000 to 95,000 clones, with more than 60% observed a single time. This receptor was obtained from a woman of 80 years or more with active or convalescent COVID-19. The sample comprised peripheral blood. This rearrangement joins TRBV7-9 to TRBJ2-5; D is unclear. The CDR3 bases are TGTGCCAGCAGCTTAGAATACCCCCGGGAGACCCAGTACTTC. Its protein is CASSLEYPRETQYF.